The clone carrying this T cell receptor beta chain showed up many times. Using RNA transcripts as the source, TCR beta CDR3 regions were amplified. Carried out on the TCR CDR3, a first-round RT-PCR used the HTBI primer set. Via MiXCR, TCRdb re-called the multiplex PCR reads, giving one row per CDR3 protein. The data show about 520,000 distinct CDR3 sequences, with around 22% seen just once and about 10% held by the top ten. This entry belongs to a study of T cells in Graves' hyperthyroidism and ophthalmopathy. Between the trimmed V and J ends, which lost 4 bases and 7 bases, there was a span of 22 bases. CDR1 is MNHEY, CDR2 SVGAGI, per germline. The CDR3 has 16 amino acids.

The chain uses TRBV6-5 and TRBJ1-2; no clear D. Material: blood. The source is a woman aged 25-40 years with Graves' ophthalmopathy. DNA of the CDR3: TGTGCCAGCAGTTCCCTGCATGACCGAGCGTCGAGTGGCTACACCTTC. Translated: CASSSLHDRASSGYTF.